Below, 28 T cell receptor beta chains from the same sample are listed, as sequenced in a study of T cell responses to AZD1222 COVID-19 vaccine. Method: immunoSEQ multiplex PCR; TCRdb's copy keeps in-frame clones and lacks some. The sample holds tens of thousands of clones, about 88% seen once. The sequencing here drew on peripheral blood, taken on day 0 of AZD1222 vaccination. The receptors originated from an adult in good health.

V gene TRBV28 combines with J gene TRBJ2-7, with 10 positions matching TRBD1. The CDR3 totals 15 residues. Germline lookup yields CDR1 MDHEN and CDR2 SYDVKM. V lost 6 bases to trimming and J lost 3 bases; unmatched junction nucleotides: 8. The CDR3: CASRPGQGSYYEQYF. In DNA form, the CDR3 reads TGTGCCAGCAGACCGGGACAGGGGAGCTACTACGAGCAGTACTTC.

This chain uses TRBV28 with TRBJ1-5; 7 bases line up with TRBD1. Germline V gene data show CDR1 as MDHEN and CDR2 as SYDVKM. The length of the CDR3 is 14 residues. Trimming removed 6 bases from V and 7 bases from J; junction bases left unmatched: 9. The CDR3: CASRPSGGRQPQHF. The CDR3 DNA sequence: TGTGCCAGCAGGCCCTCAGGGGGACGGCAGCCCCAGCATTTT.

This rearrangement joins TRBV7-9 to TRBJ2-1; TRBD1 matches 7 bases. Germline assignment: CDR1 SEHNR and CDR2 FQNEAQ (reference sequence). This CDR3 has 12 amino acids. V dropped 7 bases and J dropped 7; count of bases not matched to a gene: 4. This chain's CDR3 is CASTGGPNEQFF. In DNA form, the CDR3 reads TGTGCCAGCACAGGGGGTCCGAATGAGCAGTTCTTC.

The CDR3 coding sequence is TGCAGCGTTGAACGTCAGGGGACCTACGAGCAGTACTTC. As protein: CSVERQGTYEQYF. The J gene is TRBJ2-7, the V gene TRBV29-1, with D maybe TRBD1 (6 bases). V was trimmed by 2 bases and J by 2 bases, leaving 10 bases between them. The CDR3 spans 13 residues. Germline V gene data show CDR1 as SQVTM and CDR2 as ANQGSEA.

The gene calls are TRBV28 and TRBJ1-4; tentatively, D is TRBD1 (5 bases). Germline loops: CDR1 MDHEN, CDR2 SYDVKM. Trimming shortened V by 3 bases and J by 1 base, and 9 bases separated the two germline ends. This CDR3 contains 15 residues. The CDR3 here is CASSLTGGTNEKLFF. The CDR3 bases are TGTGCCAGCAGTTTGACTGGGGGAACTAATGAAAAACTGTTTTTT.

CDR3 loop: CASSSKDSFNEKLFF. The CDR3 region has the DNA TGTGCCAGCAGCTCAAAGGACAGCTTTAATGAAAAACTGTTTTTT. V usage is TRBV7-9 and J usage is TRBJ1-4; TRBD1 might be the D (6 bases). Trimming stripped 4 bases from V and 4 bases from J, with 13 bases between. This CDR3 spans 15 amino acids. Germline V gene lookup returns CDR1 SEHNR and CDR2 FQNEAQ (reference sequence). The whole variable domain, remainder taken from reference TRBV7-9 and TRBJ1-4, is DTGVSQNPRHKITKRGQNVTFRCDPISEHNRLYWYRQTLGQGPEFLTYFQNEAQLEKSRLLSDRFSAERPKGSFSTLEIQRTEQGDSAMYLCASSSKDSFNEKLFFGSGTQLSVL.

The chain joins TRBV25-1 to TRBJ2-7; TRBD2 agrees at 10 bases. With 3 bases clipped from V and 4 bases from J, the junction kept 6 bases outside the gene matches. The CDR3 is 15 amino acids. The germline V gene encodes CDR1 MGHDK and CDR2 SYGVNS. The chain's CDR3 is CASSDQLAGFYEQYF. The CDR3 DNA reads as TGTGCCAGCAGTGACCAACTAGCGGGATTTTACGAGCAGTACTTC.

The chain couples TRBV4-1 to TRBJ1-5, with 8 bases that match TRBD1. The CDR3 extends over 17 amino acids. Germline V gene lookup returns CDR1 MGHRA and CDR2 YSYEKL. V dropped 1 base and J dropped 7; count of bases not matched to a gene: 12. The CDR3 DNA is TGCGCCAGCAGCCAAGGGGCACAGGACAGGGAGAGGCAGCCCCAGCATTTT. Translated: CASSQGAQDRERQPQHF.

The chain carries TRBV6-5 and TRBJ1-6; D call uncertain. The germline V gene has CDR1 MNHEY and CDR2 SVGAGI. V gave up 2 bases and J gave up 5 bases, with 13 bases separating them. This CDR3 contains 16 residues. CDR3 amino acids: CASSYDFQRNNSPLHF. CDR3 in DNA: TGTGCCAGCAGTTACGACTTTCAAAGAAATAATTCACCCCTCCACTTT.

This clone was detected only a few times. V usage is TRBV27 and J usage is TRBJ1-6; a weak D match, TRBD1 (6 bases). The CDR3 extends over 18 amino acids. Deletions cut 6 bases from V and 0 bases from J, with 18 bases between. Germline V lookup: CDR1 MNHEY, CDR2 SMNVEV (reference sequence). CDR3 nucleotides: TGTGCCAGCAGCCACCCCTCTGGGGGGGCCTCCTATAATTCACCCCTCCACTTT. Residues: CASSHPSGGASYNSPLHF.

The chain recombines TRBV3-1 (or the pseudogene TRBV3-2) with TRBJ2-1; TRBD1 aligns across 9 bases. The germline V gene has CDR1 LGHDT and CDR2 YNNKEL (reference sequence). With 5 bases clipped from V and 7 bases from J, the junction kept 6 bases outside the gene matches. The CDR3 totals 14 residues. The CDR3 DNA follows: TGTGCCAGCAGCAACGGACAGGGGCGGAATGAGCAGTTCTTC. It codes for CASSNGQGRNEQFF.

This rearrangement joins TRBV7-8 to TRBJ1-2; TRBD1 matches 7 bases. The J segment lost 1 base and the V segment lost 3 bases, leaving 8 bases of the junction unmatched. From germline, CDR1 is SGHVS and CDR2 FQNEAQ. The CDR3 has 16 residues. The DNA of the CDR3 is TGTGCCAGCAGCTTGGCAGGACAGGAACATAACTATGGCTACACCTTC. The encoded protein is CASSLAGQEHNYGYTF.

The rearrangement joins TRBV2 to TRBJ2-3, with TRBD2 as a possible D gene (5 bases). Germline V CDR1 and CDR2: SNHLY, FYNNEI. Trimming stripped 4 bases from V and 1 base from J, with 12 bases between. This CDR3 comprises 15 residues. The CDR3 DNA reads TGTGCCAGCAGTGCGGAGGCCAGTCGCACAGATACGCAGTATTTT. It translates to CASSAEASRTDTQYF.

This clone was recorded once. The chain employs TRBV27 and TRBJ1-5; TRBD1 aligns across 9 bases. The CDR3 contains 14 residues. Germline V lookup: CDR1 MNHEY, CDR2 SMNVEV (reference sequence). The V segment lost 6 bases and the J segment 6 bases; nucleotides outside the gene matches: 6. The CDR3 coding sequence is TGTGCCAGCAGCCCACAGGGGGCCGGTCAGCCCCAGCATTTT. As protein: CASSPQGAGQPQHF.

The DNA for the CDR3 is TGTGCCAGCAGCCAACCTGAGGCCAACCTTCAGCCCCAGCATTTT. Translating gives CASSQPEANLQPQHF. The chain employs TRBV4-2 and TRBJ1-5; no clear D gene. CDR1 is LGHNA and CDR2 is YNFKEQ in the germline V gene. V was pared by 2 bases and J by 6 bases, with 14 bases between. This CDR3 has 15 residues.

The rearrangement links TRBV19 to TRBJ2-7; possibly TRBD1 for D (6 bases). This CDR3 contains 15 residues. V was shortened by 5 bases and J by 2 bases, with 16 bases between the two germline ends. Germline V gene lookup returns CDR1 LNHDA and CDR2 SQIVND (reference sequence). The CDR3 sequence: CASSDPGHTAYEQYF. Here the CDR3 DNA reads TGTGCCAGTAGTGACCCGGGACATACAGCCTACGAGCAGTACTTC.

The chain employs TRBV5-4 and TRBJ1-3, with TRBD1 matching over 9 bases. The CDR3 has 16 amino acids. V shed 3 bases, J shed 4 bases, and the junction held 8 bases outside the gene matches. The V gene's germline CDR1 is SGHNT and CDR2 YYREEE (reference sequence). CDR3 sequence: CASSSRDRAFGNTIYF. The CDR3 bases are TGTGCCAGCAGCTCCCGGGACAGGGCGTTCGGAAACACCATATATTTT. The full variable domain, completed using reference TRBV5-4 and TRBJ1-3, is ETGVTQSPTHLIKTRGQQVTLRCSSQSGHNTVSWYQQALGQGPQFIFQYYREEENGRGNFPPRFSGLQFPNYSSELNVNALELDDSALYLCASSSRDRAFGNTIYFGEGSWLTVV.

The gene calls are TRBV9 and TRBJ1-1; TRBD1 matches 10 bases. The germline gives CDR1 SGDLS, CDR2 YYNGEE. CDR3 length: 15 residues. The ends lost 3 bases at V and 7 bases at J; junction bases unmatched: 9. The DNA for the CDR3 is TGTGCCAGCAGCGCGACAGGGGGCGGTTTGGATGAAGCTTTCTTT. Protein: CASSATGGGLDEAFF.

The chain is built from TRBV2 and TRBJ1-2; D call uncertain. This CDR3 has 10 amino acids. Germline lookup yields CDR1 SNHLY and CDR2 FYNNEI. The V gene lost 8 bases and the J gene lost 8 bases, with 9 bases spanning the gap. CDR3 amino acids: CASEVYGYTF. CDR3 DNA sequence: TGTGCCAGCGAGGTATACGGCTACACCTTC.

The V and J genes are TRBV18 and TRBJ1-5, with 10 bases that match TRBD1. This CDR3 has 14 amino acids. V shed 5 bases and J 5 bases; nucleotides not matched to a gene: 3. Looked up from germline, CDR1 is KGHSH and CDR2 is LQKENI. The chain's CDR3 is CASSTGTGDQPQHF. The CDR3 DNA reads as TGTGCCAGCTCAACCGGGACAGGGGATCAGCCCCAGCATTTT.

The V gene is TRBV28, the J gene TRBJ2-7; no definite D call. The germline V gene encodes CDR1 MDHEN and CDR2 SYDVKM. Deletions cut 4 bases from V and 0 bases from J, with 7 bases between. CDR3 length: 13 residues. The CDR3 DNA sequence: TGTGCCAGCAGTTCCGTTAGCTCCTACGAGCAGTACTTC. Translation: CASSSVSSYEQYF. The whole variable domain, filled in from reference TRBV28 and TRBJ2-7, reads DVKVTQSSRYLVKRTGEKVFLECVQDMDHENMFWYRQDPGLGLRLIYFSYDVKMKEKGDIPEGYSVSREKKERFSLILESASTNQTSMYLCASSSVSSYEQYFGPGTRLTVT.

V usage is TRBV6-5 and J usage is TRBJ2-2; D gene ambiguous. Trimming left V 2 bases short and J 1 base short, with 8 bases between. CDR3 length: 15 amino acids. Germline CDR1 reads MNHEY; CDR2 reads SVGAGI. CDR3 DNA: TGTGCCAGCAGTTACCAAGTCAAGAACACCGGGGAGCTGTTTTTT. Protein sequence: CASSYQVKNTGELFF.

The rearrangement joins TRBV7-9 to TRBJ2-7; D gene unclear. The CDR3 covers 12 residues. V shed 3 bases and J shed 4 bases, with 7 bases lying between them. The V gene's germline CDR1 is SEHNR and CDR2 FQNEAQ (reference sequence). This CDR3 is CASSFMGYEQYF. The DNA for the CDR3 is TGTGCCAGCAGCTTCATGGGTTACGAGCAGTACTTC.

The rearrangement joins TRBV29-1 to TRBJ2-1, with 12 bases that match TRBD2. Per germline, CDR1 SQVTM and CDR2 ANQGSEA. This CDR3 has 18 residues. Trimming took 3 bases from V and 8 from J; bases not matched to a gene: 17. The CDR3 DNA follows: TGCAGCGTTGACGGGACAGGGTGGACTAGCGGGGCCGGGGATGAGCAGTTCTTC. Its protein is CSVDGTGWTSGAGDEQFF.

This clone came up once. The CDR3 here is CASRIGQGDSPLHF. In DNA, the CDR3 is TGTGCCAGCAGGATTGGGCAGGGGGATTCACCCCTCCACTTT. The chain has TRBV27 and TRBJ1-6, with 7 bases that match TRBD1. With V trimmed by 6 bases and J by 8 bases, 7 bases remained unmatched. The CDR3 is made up of 14 amino acids. Germline V gives CDR1 MNHEY, CDR2 SMNVEV (reference sequence).

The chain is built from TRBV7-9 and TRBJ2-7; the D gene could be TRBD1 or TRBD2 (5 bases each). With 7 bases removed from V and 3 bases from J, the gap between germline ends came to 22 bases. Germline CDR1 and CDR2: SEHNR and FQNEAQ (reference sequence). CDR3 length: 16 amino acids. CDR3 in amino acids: CASTLRAKGKNYEQYF. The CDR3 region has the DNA TGTGCCAGCACCTTGCGGGCGAAGGGGAAGAACTACGAGCAGTACTTC.

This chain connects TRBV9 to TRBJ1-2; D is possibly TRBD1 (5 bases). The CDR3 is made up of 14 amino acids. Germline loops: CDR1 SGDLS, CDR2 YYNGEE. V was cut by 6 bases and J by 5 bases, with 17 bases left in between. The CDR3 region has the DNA TGTGCCAGCACCCCCGAGGGACGTGGGTATGGCTACACCTTC. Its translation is CASTPEGRGYGYTF.

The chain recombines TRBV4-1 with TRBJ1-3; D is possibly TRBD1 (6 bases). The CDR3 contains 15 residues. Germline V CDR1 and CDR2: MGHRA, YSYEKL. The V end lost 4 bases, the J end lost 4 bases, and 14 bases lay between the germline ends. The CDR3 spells CASSPSPGTGNTIYF. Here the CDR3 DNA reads TGCGCCAGCAGCCCAAGTCCCGGGACAGGAAACACCATATATTTT.